The text below deals with one T cell receptor beta chain. Its specificity is unknown. Roughly 1.8 micrograms of genomic DNA from cryopreserved PBMCs went into TCR beta libraries. The data originate from a study of cytotoxic CD8 clonotypes in ibrutinib-treated CLL. Method: immunoSEQ multiplex PCR; TCRdb's copy keeps in-frame clones and lacks some. This table has approximately 57,000 clones, roughly 50% appearing once. Germline-derived CDR1 and CDR2 are LNHDA and SQIVND (reference sequence). Trimming took off 7 bases at V and 2 bases at J, with 11 bases between the two ends. This CDR3 has 13 residues. The study, taken as a whole, reports: Increased clonality at ibrutinib response gave way to a return toward baseline at progression.

The V gene is TRBV19, the J gene TRBJ1-2; D unclear. The specimen was PBMCs, collected after 24 months of ibrutinib treatment. The origin of this receptor is a human donor with chronic lymphocytic leukemia. The CDR3: CASKGPANYGYTF. The CDR3 DNA reads as TGTGCCAGTAAGGGCCCGGCGAACTATGGCTACACCTTC. The full variable domain, completed using reference TRBV19 and TRBJ1-2, is DGGITQSPKYLFRKEGQNVTLSCEQNLNHDAMYWYRQDPGQGLRLIYYSQIVNDFQKGDIAEGYSVSREKKESFPLTVTSAQKNPTAFYLCASKGPANYGYTFGSGTRLTVV.